The 3 T cell receptor beta chains below were found in one sample sequenced in a study of post-analysis software for immune sequencing data (dated by TCRdb to the mid-2010s). The investigation overall reported the following: A handful of TRBV segments, including TRBV5-6, TRBV5-1 and TRBV20-1, were significantly more frequent in patients than controls.

These receptors' targets are unknown. Library creation used PCR. These reads were obtained on an Illumina HiSeq 2500. Unique molecular identifiers were incorporated into TCR beta cDNA libraries to reduce PCR and sequencing biases. The public reads were quality trimmed at Q25 with fastp and then assembled into clones with MiXCR by TCRdb, keeping productive beta chains. Rows with a matching CDR3 protein are joined into one entry that keeps the most common DNA and genes. The sample includes approximately 160,000 distinct CDR3 sequences, with approximately 31% observed a single time. The ten largest clones add up to less than 1.6% of the sample. Sequencing was carried out using blood. The receptors derive from a girl aged 5 to 17 with multiple sclerosis.

In its sample, this clonotype was seen many times. This chain links TRBV7-9 with TRBJ2-7; the match to TRBD2 covers 7 bases. The ends lost 1 base at V and 1 base at J; junction bases unmatched: 7. This CDR3 has 16 amino acids. Germline V lookup: CDR1 SEHNR, CDR2 FQNEAQ (reference sequence). Here the CDR3 DNA reads TGTGCCAGCAGCTTAGATTGGGACTACCCATCCTACGAGCAGTACTTC. This encodes CASSLDWDYPSYEQYF.

As regards this clonotype: This clone may be a read error of a much larger clone one base away. The chain carries TRBV4-1 and TRBJ2-7; D unresolved. Per the germline V gene, CDR1 is MGHRA and CDR2 is YSYEKL. V was trimmed by 0 bases and J by 10 bases, leaving 13 bases between them. This CDR3 spans 13 amino acids. CDR3 protein: CASSQEDLYVQYF. CDR3 bases: TGCGCCAGCAGCCAAGAAGACCTATACGTTCAGTACTTC.

As for this clonotype: This may arise from a read error, as a much more abundant clone is one base away. The chain has TRBV11-2 and TRBJ2-1; D remains unclear. CDR1 and CDR2 from the germline V gene are SGHAT and FQNNGV. V lost 2 bases and J lost 8, with 10 bases in between. This CDR3 is 13 amino acids long. The CDR3 sequence: CASSLSQSDEQFF. The CDR3 DNA sequence: TGTGCCAGCAGCTTATCCCAGTCCGATGAGCAGTTCTTC.